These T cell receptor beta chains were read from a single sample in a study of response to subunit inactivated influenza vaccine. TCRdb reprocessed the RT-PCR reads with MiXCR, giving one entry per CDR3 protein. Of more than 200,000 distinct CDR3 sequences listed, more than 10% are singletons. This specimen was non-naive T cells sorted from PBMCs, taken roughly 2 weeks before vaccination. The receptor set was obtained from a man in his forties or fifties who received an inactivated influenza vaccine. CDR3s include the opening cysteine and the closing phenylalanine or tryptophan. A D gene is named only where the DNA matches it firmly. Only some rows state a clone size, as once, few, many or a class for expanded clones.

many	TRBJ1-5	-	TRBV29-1	TGCAGCGTTGCCGCCCTCGATAGCAATCAGCCCCAGCATTTT	CSVAALDSNQPQHF
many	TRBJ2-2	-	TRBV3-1	TGTGCCAGCAGCAAATCGCGGGCCGGGGAGCTGTTTTTT	CASSKSRAGELFF
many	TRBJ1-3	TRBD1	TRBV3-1	TGTGCCAGCAGCCAACGGGGACAGGCAGACGGAAACACCATATATTTT	CASSQRGQADGNTIYF
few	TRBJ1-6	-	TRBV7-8	TGTGCCAGCAGCTTAAATCAGATGTACAGGGATGGTTCACCCCTCCACTTT	CASSLNQMYRDGSPLHF
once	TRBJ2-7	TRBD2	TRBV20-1	TGCAGTGCCCTCGGGCTAGCGGTTACCTACGAGCAGTACTTC	CSALGLAVTYEQYF
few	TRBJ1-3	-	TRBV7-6	TGTGCCAGCAGCTTAGCGGCGGCAGGAACGACTGGAAACACCATATATTTT	CASSLAAAGTTGNTIYF
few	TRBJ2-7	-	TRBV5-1	TGCGCCAGCAGCTTGGCCTCGCGGGGCCCCTCCTACGAGCAGTACTTC	CASSLASRGPSYEQYF
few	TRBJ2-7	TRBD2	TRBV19	TGTGCCAGTAGTATGCTAGCGGGTGGAGTCGAGCAGTACTTC	CASSMLAGGVEQYF
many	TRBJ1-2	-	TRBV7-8	TGTGCCAGCAGCTTAGTAGGACAGAGTTCCTATGGCTACACCTTC	CASSLVGQSSYGYTF
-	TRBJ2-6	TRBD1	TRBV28	TGTGCCAGCAGTTTCCCACAGGGGGGAAGGGCCAACGTCCTGACTTTC	CASSFPQGGRANVLTF
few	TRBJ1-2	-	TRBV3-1	TGTGCCAGCAGCCAAGAATCCAGGGCGGGCTACACCTTC	CASSQESRAGYTF
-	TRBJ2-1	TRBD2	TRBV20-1	TGCAGTGCTAGGAGGGTGGGGAAGCGGGGGGGGTACAATGAGCAGTTCTTC	CSARRVGKRGGYNEQFF
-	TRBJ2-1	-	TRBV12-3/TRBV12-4	TGTGCCAGCAGTTTAGGGGCCCGGAACTCTATATACAATGAGCAGTTCTTC	CASSLGARNSIYNEQFF
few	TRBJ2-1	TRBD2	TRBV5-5	TGTGCCAGCTGCCTAGCGGGCGTCTACAATGAGCAGTTCTTC	CASCLAGVYNEQFF
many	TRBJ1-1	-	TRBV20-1	TGCAGTGCTAGGGGGAACACTGAAGCTTTCTTT	CSARGNTEAFF
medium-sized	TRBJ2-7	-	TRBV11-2	TGTGCCAGCAGCTTTGGACAGGGAGGGGGCGAGCAGTACTTC	CASSFGQGGGEQYF
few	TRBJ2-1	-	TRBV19	TGTGCCAGTAGTATGGCCGGGGCCTCTTTCTACAATGAGCAGTTCTTC	CASSMAGASFYNEQFF
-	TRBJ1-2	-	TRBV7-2	TGTGCCAGCAGCTTCCGCCTTGGGGGATATGGCTACACCTTC	CASSFRLGGYGYTF
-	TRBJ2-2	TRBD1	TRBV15	TGTGCCACCAGCGACAGGGGGAACACCGGGGAGCTGTTTTTT	CATSDRGNTGELFF
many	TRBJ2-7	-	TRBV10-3	TGTGCCATCAGTGAGGTTTCCTACGAGCAGTACTTC	CAISEVSYEQYF
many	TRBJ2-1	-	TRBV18	TGTGCCAGCTCACCGGGCAGGGATTTTGAGCAGTTCTTC	CASSPGRDFEQFF
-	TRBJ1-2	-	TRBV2	TGTGCCAGCAGACAGGACTCAGCTAACTATGGCTACACCTTC	CASRQDSANYGYTF
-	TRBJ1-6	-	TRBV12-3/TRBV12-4	TGTGCCAGCAGTTTGGGGCAGGGGACCCTCCACTTT	CASSLGQGTLHF
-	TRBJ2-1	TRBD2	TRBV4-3	TGCGCCAGCAGCCAAGGGGGAATAGCGGGGGCCCACTACAATGAGCAGTTCTTC	CASSQGGIAGAHYNEQFF
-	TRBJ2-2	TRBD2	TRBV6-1	TGTGCCAGCAACCAGGGACTAGCGAACACCGGGGAGCTGTTTTTT	CASNQGLANTGELFF
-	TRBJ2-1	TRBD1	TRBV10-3	TGTGCCATCACTCCCGGGACAGGGGTCTCCTACAATGAGCAGTTCTTC	CAITPGTGVSYNEQFF
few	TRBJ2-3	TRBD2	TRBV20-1	TGCAGTGCCTTACGACTAGCGGGACCCACAGATACGCAGTATTTT	CSALRLAGPTDTQYF
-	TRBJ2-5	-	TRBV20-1	TGCAGTGCTAGAGGGGGGCCGACTAGAACATCAGAGACCCAGTACTTC	CSARGGPTRTSETQYF
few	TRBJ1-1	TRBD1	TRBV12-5	TGTGCTAGTGGTCTCTACAGGGGCTGGAACACTGAAGCTTTCTTT	CASGLYRGWNTEAFF
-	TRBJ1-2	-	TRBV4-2	TGTGCCAGCAGCCAAGATCAGGCGGGGATCTATGGCTACACCTTC	CASSQDQAGIYGYTF
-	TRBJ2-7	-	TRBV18	TGTGCCAGCTCACCGATGGGGCGCGACGACCCCGAGCAGTACTTC	CASSPMGRDDPEQYF
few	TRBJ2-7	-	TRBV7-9	TGTGCCAGCGGGCCGGGGGCCTCCTACGAGCAGTACTTC	CASGPGASYEQYF
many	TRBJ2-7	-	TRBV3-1	TGTGCCAGCAGCCAATCCTCCGGCAGCTCCTACGAGCAGTACTTC	CASSQSSGSSYEQYF
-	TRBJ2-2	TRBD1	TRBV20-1	TGCAGTGCTGAACAGCGGACAGGGCCCGGGGAGCTGTTTTTT	CSAEQRTGPGELFF
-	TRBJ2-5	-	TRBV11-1	TGTGCCAGCAGCTTAGCTCGGCAGGCACCTTACTTC	CASSLARQAPYF
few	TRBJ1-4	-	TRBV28	TGTGCCAGCAGTCCCTTCGATTATGAAAAACTGTTTTTT	CASSPFDYEKLFF
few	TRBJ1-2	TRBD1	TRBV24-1	TGTGCCACCAGTGACCCTGGACAGGGAAACTATGGCTACACCTTC	CATSDPGQGNYGYTF
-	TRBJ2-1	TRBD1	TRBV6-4	TGTGCCAGCAGCTCAAAGACAGGGGGGGATGAGCAGTTCTTC	CASSSKTGGDEQFF
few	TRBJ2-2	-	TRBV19	TGTGCCAGTAGGAAACCGGGACCGAACACCGGGGAGCTGTTTTTT	CASRKPGPNTGELFF
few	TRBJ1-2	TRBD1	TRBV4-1	TGCGCCAGCAGCCAAGTATGGACAGGGGTTCTAATGAACTCGGGCTACACCTTC	CASSQVWTGVLMNSGYTF
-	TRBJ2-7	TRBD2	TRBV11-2	TGTGCCAGCAGCTTAGATCTGGGGGGGAGTCGACGCTACGAGCAGTACTTC	CASSLDLGGSRRYEQYF
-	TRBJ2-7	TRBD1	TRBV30	TGTGCCTGGAGACACCTCCAGGGGGCTCAGCAGGAGCAGTACTTC	CAWRHLQGAQQEQYF
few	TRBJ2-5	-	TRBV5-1	TGCGCCAGCAGCTTGGGCTTTACCTCGGGTTGGCCGGGGGCGAATGTTGAGACCCAGTACTTC	CASSLGFTSGWPGANVETQYF
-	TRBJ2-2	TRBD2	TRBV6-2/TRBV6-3	TGTGCCAGCAGTTACTCTATGGTCGGGACTAGCTTTTCCGGGGAGCTGTTTTTT	CASSYSMVGTSFSGELFF